This passage covers 17 T cell receptor beta chains from one sample sequenced in a study of blood T cell repertoires in COVID-19. TCRdb's copy holds only in-frame clones and misses some; the assay was immunoSEQ multiplex PCR. The sample has some 340,000 clones; roughly 90% are singletons. Sequences were obtained from PBMCs or T cells enriched from blood (not recorded which). The receptors shown here come from a woman in her 30s who had been exposed to COVID-19.

A few counts support this clone. The chain joins TRBV25-1 to TRBJ1-2, with 8 positions matching TRBD1. V gave up 1 base and J gave up 9 bases; unmatched junction bases: 13. Germline-derived CDR1 and CDR2 are MGHDK and SYGVNS. The CDR3 contains 16 residues. The CDR3 spells CASSESWTGRTGRYTF. CDR3 nucleotide sequence: TGTGCCAGCAGTGAATCCTGGACAGGGAGGACCGGGCGCTACACCTTC.

The chain carries TRBV7-9 and TRBJ2-3, with a weak D call TRBD2 (7 bases). The CDR3 totals 15 residues. Deletions cut 2 bases from V and 0 bases from J, with 9 bases between. Germline CDR1 and CDR2: SEHNR and FQNEAQ (reference sequence). The CDR3 loop reads CASSLRGGSTDTQYF. CDR3 nucleotide sequence: TGTGCCAGCAGCTTAAGGGGGGGTAGCACAGATACGCAGTATTTT.

The rearrangement links TRBV4-1 to TRBJ2-5; 7 positions agree with TRBD2. Germline CDR1 and CDR2: MGHRA and YSYEKL. CDR3 length: 15 amino acids. The V gene end was trimmed by 3 bases and the J gene end by 2 bases; junction bases not matched to a gene: 6. CDR3 protein: CASSQAIGGQETQYF. The CDR3, as DNA: TGCGCCAGCAGCCAGGCCATCGGGGGGCAAGAGACCCAGTACTTC.

The chain combines TRBV6-2 or TRBV6-3 with TRBJ2-7; D is perhaps TRBD1 (5 bases). Trimming took 5 bases from V and 8 from J, leaving 10 bases between them. Germline V gene sequence: CDR1 MNHEY, CDR2 SVGEGT. The CDR3 loop spans 11 amino acids. CDR3 in DNA: TGTGCCAGCAGTATAGCAGGGCAGCAGTACTTC. Its protein is CASSIAGQQYF.

The J gene is TRBJ2-7, the V gene TRBV27; TRBD1 is a possible D gene (6 bases). V lost 3 bases and J lost 6, with 9 bases in between. This CDR3 region has 12 residues. Germline V gene lookup returns CDR1 MNHEY and CDR2 SMNVEV (reference sequence). The CDR3 DNA follows: TGTGCCAGCAGTTTTGTAGGGGGCGAGCAGTACTTC. It yields the protein CASSFVGGEQYF.

The rearrangement links TRBV9 to TRBJ2-7; the D is unclear. The germline CDR1 and CDR2 sequences are SGDLS and YYNGEE. Trimming shortened V by 0 bases and J by 4 bases, and 11 bases separated the two germline ends. This CDR3 has 14 amino acids. CDR3 nucleotide sequence: TGTGCCAGCAGCGTAGCCGCACAGCCTTACGAGCAGTACTTC. This translates into CASSVAAQPYEQYF.

The chain has TRBV6-5 and TRBJ1-2, with a possible D match to TRBD1 (5 bases). Germline V gives CDR1 MNHEY, CDR2 SVGAGI. CDR3 length: 13 amino acids. Trimming took 4 bases from V and 2 from J, leaving 8 bases between them. CDR3 sequence reads: CASSWGGNYGYTF. DNA for the CDR3: TGTGCCAGCAGTTGGGGGGGGAACTATGGCTACACCTTC.

V is TRBV19 and J is TRBJ2-7, with 9 bases matching TRBD2. Germline lookup yields CDR1 LNHDA and CDR2 SQIVND (reference sequence). CDR3 length: 14 residues. J was trimmed by 7 bases and V by 5 bases; bases with no gene match: 9. CDR3 loop: CASSGSGGRGEQYF. For the CDR3, the DNA is TGTGCCAGTAGTGGTAGCGGGGGAAGGGGAGAGCAGTACTTC.

V gene TRBV4-3 combines with J gene TRBJ1-2; D is ambiguous. The CDR3 consists of 15 residues. The germline gives CDR1 LGHNA, CDR2 YSLEER. V gave up 1 base and J gave up 4 bases, with 13 bases separating them. Here the CDR3 reads CASSQGGPGGYGYTF. CDR3 sequence (DNA): TGCGCCAGCAGCCAAGGTGGACCGGGAGGCTATGGCTACACCTTC.

This chain connects TRBV5-1 to TRBJ1-5; 9 bases are shared with TRBD1. V lost 4 bases and J lost 7; bases outside the gene matches: 6. The CDR3 runs to 14 residues. Germline V gene lookup returns CDR1 SGHRS and CDR2 YFSETQ. The CDR3 spells CASSPDRGGQPQHF. CDR3 DNA sequence: TGCGCCAGCAGCCCGGACAGGGGTGGACAGCCCCAGCATTTT.

The V gene is TRBV7-3, the J gene TRBJ1-4; D perhaps matches TRBD1 (5 bases). The CDR3 contains 15 residues. Germline V gene lookup returns CDR1 SGHTA and CDR2 FQGTGA. V lost 4 bases and J 7 bases, leaving 16 bases between the germline ends. DNA of the CDR3: TGTGCCAGCAGCTCGCAGGGAGGGTCAAGTGAAAAACTGTTTTTT. It is translated as CASSSQGGSSEKLFF.

J is TRBJ1-2 and V is TRBV7-9; D is undetermined. V gave up 4 bases and J gave up 1 base, with 4 bases separating them. This CDR3 is built from 12 residues. The germline gives CDR1 SEHNR, CDR2 FQNEAQ (reference sequence). As DNA, the CDR3 is TGTGCCAGCAGCTCCAGTAACTATGGCTACACCTTC. This codes for CASSSSNYGYTF.

Only one count was recorded for this clone. The chain recombines TRBV2 with TRBJ1-4, with 7 bases aligning to TRBD1. Per germline, CDR1 SNHLY and CDR2 FYNNEI. The CDR3 is 15 residues long. Trimming at V came to 5 bases and at J to 1 base, leaving 4 bases not matched to a gene. The CDR3 DNA follows: TGTGCCAGCAGTCAACAGGGGAGAACTAATGAAAAACTGTTTTTT. This encodes CASSQQGRTNEKLFF.

In DNA, the CDR3 is TGTGCCAGCAGCCAGTACACCGGGACAGGGTGGGCAGATACGCAGTATTTT. Its translation is CASSQYTGTGWADTQYF. The chain is built from TRBV4-2 and TRBJ2-3; 9 bases line up with TRBD1. Germline-derived CDR1 and CDR2 are LGHNA and YNFKEQ. The CDR3 is made up of 17 amino acids. Unmatched junction bases numbered 11, after V lost 3 bases and J lost 4 bases.

The chain joins TRBV9 to TRBJ1-6, with D hard to call. Per germline, CDR1 SGDLS and CDR2 YYNGEE. The length of the CDR3 is 12 residues. The germline V and J ends were trimmed by 7 bases and 14 bases, with 16 bases remaining between them. CDR3 DNA sequence: TGTGCCAGCTCCTGGCCGGGTTCTTCCCTCCACTTT. Translated, it gives CASSWPGSSLHF.

The chain links TRBV5-1 to TRBJ1-2; TRBD1 aligns across 9 bases. The CDR3 sequence is 14 residues long. With V trimmed by 0 bases and J by 7 bases, 4 bases remained unmatched. From germline, CDR1 is SGHRS and CDR2 YFSETQ. In DNA, the CDR3 is TGCGCCAGCAGCTTGGACAGGGGGCACAGTGGCTACACCTTC. As protein: CASSLDRGHSGYTF.

The V and J genes are TRBV24-1 and TRBJ2-7; no definite D call. Trimming stripped 4 bases from V and 5 bases from J, with 11 bases between. Per the germline V gene, CDR1 is KGHDR and CDR2 is SFDVKD. The CDR3 sequence is 13 residues long. In DNA form, the CDR3 reads TGTGCCACCAGTGACCCGCCCCGGGACGAGCAGTACTTC. Protein product: CATSDPPRDEQYF.